This T cell receptor (beta chain) was sequenced for a study of T-cell reconstitution after alpha-beta-depleted transplantation in children. Study-wide points: Surviving thymic progenitors and recipient T cells were the source of high TCRbeta diversity at day 60 in some patients. Expanded graft clones numbering several hundred reportedly gave rise to alpha-beta T cells about two months after transplant.

There are many counts of this clonotype. Its target is unknown. The CDR3 is made up of 17 amino acids. V lost 1 base and J lost 2; bases outside the gene matches: 6. In germline, CDR1 is SGHRS, CDR2 YFSETQ. It was with unique molecular identifiers that the TCRbeta library was prepared. A single record per CDR3 protein comes from TCRdb applying MiXCR to the PCR reads. The table lists about 300,000 distinct CDR3 sequences, 10% of them singletons. The gene calls are TRBV5-1 and TRBJ2-7, with 13 bases fitting TRBD2. This TCR derives from a boy under three years old with acute myeloid leukemia, due to receive a stem cell transplant. Sequenced material: PBMCs, taken before TCRalphabeta/CD19-depleted stem cell transplant. The CDR3 DNA reads as TGCGCCAGCAGCTTGAGGGCTACTAGCGGGAGGGCCTACGAGCAGTACTTC. Translating gives CASSLRATSGRAYEQYF.